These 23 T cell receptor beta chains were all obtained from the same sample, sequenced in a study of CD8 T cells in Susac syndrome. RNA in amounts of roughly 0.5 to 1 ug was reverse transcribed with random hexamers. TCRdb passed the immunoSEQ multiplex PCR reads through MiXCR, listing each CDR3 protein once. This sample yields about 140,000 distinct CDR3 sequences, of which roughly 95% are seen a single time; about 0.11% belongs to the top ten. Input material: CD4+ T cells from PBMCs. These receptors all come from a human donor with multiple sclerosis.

The DNA of the CDR3 is TGTGCCAGCAGCGTACAAGGGGGCATCTCCTACGAGCAGTACTTC. Amino acids: CASSVQGGISYEQYF. The J gene is TRBJ2-7, the V gene TRBV9, with 7 positions matching TRBD1. Looked up from germline, CDR1 is SGDLS and CDR2 is YYNGEE. The junction had 4 bases not matched to a gene; V was cut back by 1 base and J by 0 bases. CDR3 size: 15 residues.

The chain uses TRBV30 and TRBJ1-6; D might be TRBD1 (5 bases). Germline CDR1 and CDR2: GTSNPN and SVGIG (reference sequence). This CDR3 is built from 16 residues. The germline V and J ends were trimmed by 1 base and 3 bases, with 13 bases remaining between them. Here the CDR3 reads CAWSGQSRNYNSPLHF. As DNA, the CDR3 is TGTGCCTGGAGTGGACAGTCACGTAACTATAATTCACCCCTCCACTTT.

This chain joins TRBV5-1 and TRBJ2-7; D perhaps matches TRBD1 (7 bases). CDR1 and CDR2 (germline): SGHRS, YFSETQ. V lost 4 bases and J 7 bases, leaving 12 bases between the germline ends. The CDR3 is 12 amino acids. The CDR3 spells CASSVEGAEQYF. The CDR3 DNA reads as TGCGCCAGCAGCGTGGAGGGGGCGGAGCAGTACTTC.

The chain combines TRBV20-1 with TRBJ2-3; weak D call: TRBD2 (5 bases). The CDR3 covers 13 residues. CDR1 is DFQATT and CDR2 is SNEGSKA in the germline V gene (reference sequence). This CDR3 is CSESGSSTDTQYF. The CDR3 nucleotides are TGCAGCGAAAGCGGATCTAGCACAGATACGCAGTATTTT.

CDR3 coding DNA: TGTGCCAGCAGGAATTACGGTGGCTACACCTTC. Its protein is CASRNYGGYTF. The V gene is TRBV14, the J gene TRBJ1-2; the D is unclear. The CDR3 length is 11 residues. V dropped 6 bases and J dropped 7 bases, with 9 bases sitting between them. From germline, CDR1 is SGHDN and CDR2 FVKESK. The variable domain in full, completed from reference TRBV14 and TRBJ1-2, reads EAGVTQFPSHSVIEKGQTVTLRCDPISGHDNLYWYRRVMGKEIKFLLHFVKESKQDESGMPNNRFLAERTGGTYSTLKVQPAELEDSGVYFCASRNYGGYTFGSGTRLTVV.

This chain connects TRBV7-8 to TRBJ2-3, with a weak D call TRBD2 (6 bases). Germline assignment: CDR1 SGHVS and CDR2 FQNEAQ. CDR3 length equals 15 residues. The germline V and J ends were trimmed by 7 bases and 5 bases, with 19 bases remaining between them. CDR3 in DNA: TGTGCCAGCACCCCCAGCCCTGGGAGGATAGATACGCAGTATTTT. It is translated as CASTPSPGRIDTQYF.

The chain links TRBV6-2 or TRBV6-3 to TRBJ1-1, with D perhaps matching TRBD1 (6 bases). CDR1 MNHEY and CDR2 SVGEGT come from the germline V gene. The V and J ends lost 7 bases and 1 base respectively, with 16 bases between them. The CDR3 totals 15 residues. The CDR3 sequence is CASISPGTTNTEAFF. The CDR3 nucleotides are TGTGCCAGCATTTCCCCCGGGACAACGAACACTGAAGCTTTCTTT.

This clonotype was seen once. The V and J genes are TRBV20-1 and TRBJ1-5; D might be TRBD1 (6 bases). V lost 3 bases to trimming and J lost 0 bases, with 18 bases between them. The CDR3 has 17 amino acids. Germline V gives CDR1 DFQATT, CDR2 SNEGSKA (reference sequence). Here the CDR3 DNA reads TGCAGTGCTAGCTCCGCCAGACAGGCGAATAGCAATCAGCCCCAGCATTTT. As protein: CSASSARQANSNQPQHF.

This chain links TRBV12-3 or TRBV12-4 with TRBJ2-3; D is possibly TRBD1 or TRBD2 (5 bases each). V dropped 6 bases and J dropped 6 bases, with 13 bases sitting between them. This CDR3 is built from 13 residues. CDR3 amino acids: CASRRKGEDTQYF. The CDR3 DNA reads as TGTGCCAGCAGGAGAAAAGGGGAGGATACGCAGTATTTT.

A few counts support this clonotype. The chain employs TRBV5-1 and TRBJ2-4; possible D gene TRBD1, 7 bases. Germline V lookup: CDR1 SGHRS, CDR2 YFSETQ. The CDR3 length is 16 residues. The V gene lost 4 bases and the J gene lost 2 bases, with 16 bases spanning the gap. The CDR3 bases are TGCGCCAGCAGCGACGGAGGGGGCATATCCAAAAACATTCAGTACTTC. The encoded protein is CASSDGGGISKNIQYF. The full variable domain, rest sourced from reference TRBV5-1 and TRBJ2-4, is KAGVTQTPRYLIKTRGQQVTLSCSPISGHRSVSWYQQTPGQGLQFLFEYFSETQRNKGNFPGRFSGRQFSNSRSEMNVSTLELGDSALYLCASSDGGGISKNIQYFGAGTRLSVL.

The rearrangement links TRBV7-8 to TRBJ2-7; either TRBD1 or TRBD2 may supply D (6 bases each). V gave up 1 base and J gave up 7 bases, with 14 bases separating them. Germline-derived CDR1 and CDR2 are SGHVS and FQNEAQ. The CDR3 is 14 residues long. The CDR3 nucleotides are TGTGCCAGCAGCTTAGTCGTGGGGGGCAGGGAGCAGTACTTC. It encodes CASSLVVGGREQYF.

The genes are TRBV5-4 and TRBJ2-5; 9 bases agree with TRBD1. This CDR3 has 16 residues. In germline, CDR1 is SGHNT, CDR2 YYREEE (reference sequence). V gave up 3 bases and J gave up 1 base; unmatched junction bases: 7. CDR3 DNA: TGTGCCAGCAGCTCCCCCGGGACAGGGCTCCAAGAGACCCAGTACTTC. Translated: CASSSPGTGLQETQYF.

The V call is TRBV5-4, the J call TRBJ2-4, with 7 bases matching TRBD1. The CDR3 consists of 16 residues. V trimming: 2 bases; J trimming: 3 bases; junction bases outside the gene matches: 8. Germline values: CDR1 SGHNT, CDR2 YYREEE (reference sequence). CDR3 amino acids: CASSLAGGFDKNIQYF. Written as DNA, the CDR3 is TGTGCCAGCAGCTTAGCAGGGGGATTCGACAAAAACATTCAGTACTTC.

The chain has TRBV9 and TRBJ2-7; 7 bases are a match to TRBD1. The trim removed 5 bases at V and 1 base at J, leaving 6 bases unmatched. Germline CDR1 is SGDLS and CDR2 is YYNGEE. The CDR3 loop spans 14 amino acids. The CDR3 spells CASSYRGGSYEQYF. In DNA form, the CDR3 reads TGTGCCAGCAGTTACAGGGGCGGGTCCTACGAGCAGTACTTC.

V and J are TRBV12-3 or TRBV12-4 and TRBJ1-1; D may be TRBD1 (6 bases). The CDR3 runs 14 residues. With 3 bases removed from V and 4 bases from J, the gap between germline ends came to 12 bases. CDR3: CASSFSGAGTEAFF. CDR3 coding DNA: TGTGCCAGCAGTTTTTCAGGGGCGGGCACTGAAGCTTTCTTT.

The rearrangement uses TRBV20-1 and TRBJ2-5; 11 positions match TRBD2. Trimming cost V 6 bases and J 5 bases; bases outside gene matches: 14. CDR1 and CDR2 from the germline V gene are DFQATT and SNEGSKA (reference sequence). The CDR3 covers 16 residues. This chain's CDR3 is CSATTGTSGRQETQYF. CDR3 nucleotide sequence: TGCAGTGCCACAACCGGGACTAGCGGCCGACAGGAGACCCAGTACTTC.

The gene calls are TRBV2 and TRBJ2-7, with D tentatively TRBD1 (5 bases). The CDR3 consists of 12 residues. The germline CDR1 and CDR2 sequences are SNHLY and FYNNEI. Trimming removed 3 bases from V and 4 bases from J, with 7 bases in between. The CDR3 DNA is TGTGCCAGCAGTGATCAGGGATACGAGCAGTACTTC. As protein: CASSDQGYEQYF. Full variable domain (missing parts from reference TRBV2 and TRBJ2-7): EPEVTQTPSHQVTQMGQEVILRCVPISNHLYFYWYRQILGQKVEFLVSFYNNEISEKSEIFDDQFSVERPDGSNFTLKIRSTKLEDSAMYFCASSDQGYEQYFGPGTRLTVT.

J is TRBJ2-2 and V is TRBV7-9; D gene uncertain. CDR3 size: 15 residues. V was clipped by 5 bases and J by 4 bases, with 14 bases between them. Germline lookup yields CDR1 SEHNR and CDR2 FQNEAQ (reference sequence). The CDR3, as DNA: TGTGCCAGCAGCATCGACGGATTGATCACCGGGGAGCTGTTTTTT. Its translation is CASSIDGLITGELFF.

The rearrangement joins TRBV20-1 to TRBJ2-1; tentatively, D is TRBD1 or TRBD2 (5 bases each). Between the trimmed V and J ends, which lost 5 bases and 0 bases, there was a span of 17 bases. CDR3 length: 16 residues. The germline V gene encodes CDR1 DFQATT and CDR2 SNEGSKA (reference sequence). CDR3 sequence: CSARILGASSYNEQFF. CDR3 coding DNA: TGCAGTGCTCGTATACTCGGGGCTAGCTCCTACAATGAGCAGTTCTTC.

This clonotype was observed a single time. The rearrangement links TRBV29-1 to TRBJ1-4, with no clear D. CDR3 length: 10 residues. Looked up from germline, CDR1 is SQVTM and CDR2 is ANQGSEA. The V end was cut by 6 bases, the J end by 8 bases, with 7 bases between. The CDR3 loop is CSVLWEKLFF. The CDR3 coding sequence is TGCAGCGTCCTATGGGAAAAACTGTTTTTT.

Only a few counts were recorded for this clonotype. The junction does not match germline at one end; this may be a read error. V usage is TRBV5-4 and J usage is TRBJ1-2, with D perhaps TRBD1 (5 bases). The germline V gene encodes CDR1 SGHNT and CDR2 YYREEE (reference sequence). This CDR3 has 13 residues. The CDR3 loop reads CASSLGGNYGYTF. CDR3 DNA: TGTGCCAGCAGTTTGGGGGGGAACTATGGCTACACCTTC.

Here the CDR3 DNA reads TGTGCCAGCAGCCAAGCCAGAGCACCTAATGAGCAGTTCTTC. This sequence encodes CASSQARAPNEQFF. The V call is TRBV3-1, the J call TRBJ2-1; the D is unclear. In germline, CDR1 is LGHDT, CDR2 YNNKEL (reference sequence). V was clipped by 1 base and J by 7 bases, with 11 bases between them. The length of the CDR3 is 14 residues.

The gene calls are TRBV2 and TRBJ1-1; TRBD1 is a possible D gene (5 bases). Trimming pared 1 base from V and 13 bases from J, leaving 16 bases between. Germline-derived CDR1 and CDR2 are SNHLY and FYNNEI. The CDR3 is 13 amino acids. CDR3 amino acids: CASSEVRDSRSFF. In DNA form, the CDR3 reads TGTGCCAGCAGTGAAGTCCGGGACTCGAGAAGTTTCTTT.